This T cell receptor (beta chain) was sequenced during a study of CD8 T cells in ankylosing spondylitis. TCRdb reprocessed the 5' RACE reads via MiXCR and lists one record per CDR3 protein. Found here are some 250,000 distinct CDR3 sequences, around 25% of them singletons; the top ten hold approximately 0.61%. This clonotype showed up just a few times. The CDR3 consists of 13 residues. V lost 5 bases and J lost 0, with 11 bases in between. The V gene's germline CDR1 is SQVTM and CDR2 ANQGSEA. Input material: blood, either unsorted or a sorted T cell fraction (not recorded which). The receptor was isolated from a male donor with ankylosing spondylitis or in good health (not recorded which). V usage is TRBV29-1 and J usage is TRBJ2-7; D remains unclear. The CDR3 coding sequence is TGCAGCGTTAGATGGTCCGCCTCCTACGAGCAGTACTTC. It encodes CSVRWSASYEQYF.